This T cell receptor beta chain derives from a study of blood T cell repertoires in COVID-19 (dated by TCRdb to between 2020 and 2021). A note on the overall study: Samples from collaborators originated in the United States, Italy and Spain and spanned both the acute and convalescent phases of COVID-19. Deeply sampled blood TCRbeta repertoires from subjects exposed to, actively infected with, or recovered from COVID-19 were included in the dataset. The prospective study material was composed of cDNA or gDNA derived from T cells, B-cell-depleted T cells, or PBMCs. Where HLA class I and class II types were available, the types were taken from metadata supplied by the sample provider, not from assay-based typing. Nearly every sample came with metadata listing a de-identified subject ID, COVID-19 status, age in years and sex. The repertoires were made available in a free public database intended to serve as a resource for research on the immune response to SARS-CoV-2. The samples were drawn from the first 160 participants of the ongoing ImmuneRACE study and from over a thousand subjects provided by 6 global collaborators. General conclusions and limits of the study: How much clinical and demographic metadata was included differed by source and by participant, and the metadata was provided uncurated.

For this chain, trimming is 7 bases at the V end and 3 bases at the J end, and the number of junction bases without a gene match is 8. CDR1 and CDR2 were assigned from the germline V gene (reference sequence) as MNHEY and SMNVEV. There are 14 amino acids in the CDR3, from cysteine to phenylalanine inclusive. The kept DNA is CDR3 alone, 42 bases in frame from the first base. In the prospective study, participants were about 18 to 89 years old, resided in about two dozen geographic areas of the United States, and were enrolled through a virtual design. Cohort assignment in the prospective study relied on participant-reported clinical history from a screening survey and a study questionnaire. Exposed participants were defined as having been in contact with someone with a PCR-confirmed or clinician-diagnosed COVID-19 case within 2 weeks of study entry. Mobile phlebotomists in the prospective study collected whole blood, serum and a nasopharyngeal or oropharyngeal swab from every participant. Over a roughly 2-month period, participants in the prospective study had the option of providing additional blood draws and questionnaires. Before DNA extraction, blood samples from the prospective study were shipped at room temperature or frozen.

Worth noting for this clone: Its antigen is currently not known. Nothing much larger sits one base from this clone, and base qualities are not available.

The immunoSEQ Assay, a bias-controlled multiplex PCR, was used to amplify TCRbeta CDR3 regions from genomic DNA. In the source study's methods: Within the assay, amplification of reference gene primers was used to estimate how many nucleated cells each sample contained. To quantify the absolute abundance of each unique TCRbeta CDR3 rearrangement, sequence reads were collapsed and filtered. For each sample, productive Simpson clonality was calculated as the square root of Simpson's diversity index across productive rearrangements. The immuneACCESS repertoire file appears here via TCRdb, limited to in-frame rearrangements. These files lack a portion of the clones; in checked studies, under half of the deficit traces to unresolved V genes, and the cause of the others is not known. From that table come the V and J calls and clone size; the DNA was used to work out D and trimming. This sample holds about 220,000 clones; about four fifths were observed only once. The ten largest clones capture 4.8% of the sample.

The sequencing input was PBMCs or T cells enriched from blood (not recorded which). The receptor comes from a woman aged 45-59 years who had been exposed to COVID-19. Recombination joined TRBV27 with TRBJ1-1, with 7 middle bases fitting TRBD1. The CDR3 region: CASTETGRYTEAFF. The bases are TGTGCCAGCACTGAGACAGGGCGGTACACTGAAGCTTTCTTT.